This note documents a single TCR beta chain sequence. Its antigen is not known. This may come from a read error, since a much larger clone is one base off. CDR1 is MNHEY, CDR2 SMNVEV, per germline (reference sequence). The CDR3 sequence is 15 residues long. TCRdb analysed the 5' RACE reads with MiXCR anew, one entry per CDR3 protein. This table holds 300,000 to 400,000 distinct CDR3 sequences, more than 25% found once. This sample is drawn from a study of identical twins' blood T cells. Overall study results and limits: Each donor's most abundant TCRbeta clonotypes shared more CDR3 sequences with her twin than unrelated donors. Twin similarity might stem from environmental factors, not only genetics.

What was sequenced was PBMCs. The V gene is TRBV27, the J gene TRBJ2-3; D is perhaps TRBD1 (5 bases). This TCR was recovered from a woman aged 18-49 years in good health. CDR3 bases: TGTGCCAGCAGTGCCACCTTCTGGGGCACAGATACGCATTATTTT. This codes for CASSATFWGTDTHYF.